These T cell receptor beta chains were read from a single sample in a study of cytomegalovirus exposure and HLA in healthy donors. The data were produced by immunoSEQ multiplex PCR, yet TCRdb's version contains in-frame clones alone and is incomplete. The sample yields around 98,000 clones, around 80% seen once. The specimen sequenced was PBMCs. The receptors shown here come from a middle-aged man in good health and CMV-seronegative. Each CDR3 is given with its conserved first and last residue. The order of the fields is V gene, J gene, clone size, D gene, CDR3 protein, CDR3 DNA. D genes are given only for firm matches. Rows may omit the clone size; those that give it use once, few, many or a size class.

v_gene: TRBV5-6; j_gene: TRBJ1-2; abundance: -; d_gene: TRBD1; CDR3aa: CASSLRTGVNWSYTF; CDR3nt: TGTGCCAGCAGCTTGCGGACAGGGGTTAACTGGAGCTACACCTTC
v_gene: TRBV10-3; j_gene: TRBJ2-3; abundance: once; d_gene: TRBD2; CDR3aa: CAIRMTSGGTDTQYF; CDR3nt: TGTGCCATCAGGATGACTAGCGGGGGCACAGATACGCAGTATTTT
v_gene: TRBV11-2; j_gene: TRBJ2-5; abundance: -; d_gene: -; CDR3aa: CASSQGLETQYF; CDR3nt: TGTGCCAGCAGCCAGGGATTGGAGACCCAGTACTTC
v_gene: TRBV25-1; j_gene: TRBJ1-1; abundance: -; d_gene: -; CDR3aa: CASTKGSLKAFF; CDR3nt: TGTGCCAGTACCAAGGGGTCCCTGAAAGCTTTCTTT
v_gene: TRBV19; j_gene: TRBJ2-2; abundance: -; d_gene: -; CDR3aa: CASSTSTNTGELFF; CDR3nt: TGTGCCAGTAGTACCAGTACAAACACCGGGGAGCTGTTTTTT
v_gene: TRBV6-5; j_gene: TRBJ1-2; abundance: -; d_gene: TRBD1; CDR3aa: CASSLLIGTGERSF; CDR3nt: TGTGCCAGCAGCCTCCTGATAGGGACAGGGGAGCGGAGCTTC
v_gene: TRBV30; j_gene: TRBJ2-7; abundance: -; d_gene: -; CDR3aa: CASGGAGVEQYF; CDR3nt: TGTGCCTCCGGTGGGGCAGGGGTCGAGCAGTACTTC
v_gene: TRBV7-9; j_gene: TRBJ1-2; abundance: -; d_gene: TRBD1; CDR3aa: CSSSLDGQGHGYTF; CDR3nt: TGTTCCAGCAGCTTAGACGGACAGGGTCATGGCTACACCTTC
v_gene: TRBV6-5; j_gene: TRBJ2-5; abundance: few; d_gene: -; CDR3aa: CASKRGGMETQYF; CDR3nt: TGTGCCAGCAAAAGGGGGGGTATGGAGACCCAGTACTTC
v_gene: TRBV2; j_gene: TRBJ1-6; abundance: -; d_gene: TRBD1; CDR3aa: CASTQGENSPLHF; CDR3nt: TGTGCCAGCACCCAGGGGGAGAATTCACCCCTCCACTTT
v_gene: TRBV29-1; j_gene: TRBJ2-7; abundance: -; d_gene: -; CDR3aa: CSVDGGRGSSYEQYF; CDR3nt: TGCAGCGTTGACGGAGGTCGGGGAAGCTCCTACGAGCAGTACTTC
v_gene: TRBV7-9; j_gene: TRBJ2-3; abundance: -; d_gene: TRBD2; CDR3aa: CASSAGGGTDTQYF; CDR3nt: TGTGCCAGCAGCGCGGGAGGGGGCACAGATACGCAGTATTTT
v_gene: TRBV2; j_gene: TRBJ2-3; abundance: -; d_gene: TRBD1; CDR3aa: CASSEGGQGRSTDTQYF; CDR3nt: TGTGCCAGCAGTGAAGGGGGACAGGGGCGGTCCACAGATACGCAGTATTTT
v_gene: TRBV10-1; j_gene: TRBJ2-3; abundance: -; d_gene: -; CDR3aa: CASSHPEDTDTQYF; CDR3nt: TGCGCCAGCAGCCACCCCGAGGACACAGATACGCAGTATTTT
v_gene: TRBV27; j_gene: TRBJ1-4; abundance: -; d_gene: -; CDR3aa: CASRGGVVNEKLFF; CDR3nt: TGTGCCAGCAGAGGGGGAGTAGTCAATGAAAAACTGTTTTTT
v_gene: TRBV11-1; j_gene: TRBJ2-4; abundance: -; d_gene: -; CDR3aa: CASSSKLGVKNIQYF; CDR3nt: TGTGCCAGCAGCTCGAAACTGGGAGTCAAAAACATTCAGTACTTC
v_gene: TRBV10-3; j_gene: TRBJ1-2; abundance: few; d_gene: TRBD1; CDR3aa: CAISGQGDGYGYTF; CDR3nt: TGTGCCATCAGTGGACAGGGAGATGGCTATGGCTACACCTTC
v_gene: TRBV19; j_gene: TRBJ2-1; abundance: -; d_gene: TRBD2; CDR3aa: CASNRLAGGLNEQFF; CDR3nt: TGTGCCAGTAATAGACTAGCGGGGGGGCTGAATGAGCAGTTCTTC
v_gene: TRBV6-4; j_gene: TRBJ2-1; abundance: -; d_gene: TRBD2; CDR3aa: CASSERSGGPYNEQFF; CDR3nt: TGTGCCAGCAGTGAAAGGAGCGGGGGACCCTACAATGAGCAGTTCTTC
v_gene: TRBV29-1; j_gene: TRBJ2-1; abundance: -; d_gene: TRBD1; CDR3aa: CSVEGGAGGNNEQFF; CDR3nt: TGCAGCGTTGAAGGAGGGGCAGGGGGTAACAATGAGCAGTTCTTC
v_gene: TRBV15; j_gene: TRBJ1-5; abundance: -; d_gene: -; CDR3aa: CATSRDRTVSNQPQHF; CDR3nt: TGTGCCACCAGCAGAGATCGGACAGTTAGCAATCAGCCCCAGCATTTT
v_gene: TRBV18; j_gene: TRBJ1-4; abundance: -; d_gene: TRBD1; CDR3aa: CASSPGTGGVEKLFF; CDR3nt: TGTGCCAGCTCGCCCGGGACAGGGGGCGTTGAAAAACTGTTTTTT
v_gene: TRBV2; j_gene: TRBJ1-1; abundance: -; d_gene: -; CDR3aa: CASSESEGFGQTEAFF; CDR3nt: TGTGCCAGCAGTGAATCGGAGGGTTTCGGTCAAACTGAAGCTTTCTTT
v_gene: TRBV9; j_gene: TRBJ1-1; abundance: -; d_gene: -; CDR3aa: CASASRTGAFF; CDR3nt: TGTGCCAGCGCGAGCAGGACTGGAGCTTTCTTT
v_gene: TRBV30; j_gene: TRBJ1-6; abundance: -; d_gene: -; CDR3aa: CAWNRLASPLHF; CDR3nt: TGTGCCTGGAACCGCCTGGCTTCACCCCTCCACTTT
v_gene: TRBV6-5; j_gene: TRBJ1-6; abundance: once; d_gene: -; CDR3aa: CASSYSGPGGALHF; CDR3nt: TGTGCCAGCAGTTACTCGGGACCGGGGGGGGCCCTCCACTTT
v_gene: TRBV29-1; j_gene: TRBJ1-1; abundance: -; d_gene: -; CDR3aa: CSAGQSTEAFF; CDR3nt: TGCAGCGCCGGACAAAGCACTGAAGCTTTCTTT